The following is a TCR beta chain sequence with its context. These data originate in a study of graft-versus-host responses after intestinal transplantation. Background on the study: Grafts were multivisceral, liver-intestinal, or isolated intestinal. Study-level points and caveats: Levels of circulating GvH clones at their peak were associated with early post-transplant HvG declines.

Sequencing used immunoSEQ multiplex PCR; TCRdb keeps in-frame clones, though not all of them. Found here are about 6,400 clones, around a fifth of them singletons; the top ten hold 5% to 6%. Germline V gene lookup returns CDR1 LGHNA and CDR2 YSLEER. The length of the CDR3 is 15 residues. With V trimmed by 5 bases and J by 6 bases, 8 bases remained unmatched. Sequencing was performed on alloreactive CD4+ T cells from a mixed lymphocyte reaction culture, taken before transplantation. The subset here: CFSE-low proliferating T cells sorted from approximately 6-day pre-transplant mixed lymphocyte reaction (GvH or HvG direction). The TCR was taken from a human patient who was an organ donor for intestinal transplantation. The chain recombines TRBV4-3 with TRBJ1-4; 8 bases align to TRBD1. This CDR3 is CASSSTQGAYEKLFF. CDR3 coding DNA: TGCGCCAGCAGCTCAACTCAGGGGGCTTATGAAAAACTGTTTTTT.